This T cell receptor (beta chain) emerged from a study of T-cell memory formation after mild COVID-19. Study observations and caveats: From day 15 to 85, contracting clones were balanced between CD4 and CD8, whereas later expanders leaned toward CD4+.

Trimming shortened V by 6 bases and J by 9 bases, and 12 bases separated the two germline ends. Germline V lookup: CDR1 SEHNR, CDR2 FQNEAQ (reference sequence). This CDR3 contains 12 residues. From the 5' RACE reads, TCRdb called clonotypes with MiXCR, one entry per CDR3 protein. The profile shows some 290,000 distinct CDR3 sequences, under 20% of them singletons. About this clonotype itself: The antigen is not known.

The chain links TRBV7-9 to TRBJ2-1, with D possibly matching TRBD1 (6 bases). This TCR derives from a man aged 18-30 years who had mild COVID-19 (a few samples of this study predate the infection). Cell type and time point are not known. The sequenced sample consisted of PBMCs or a T cell subset sorted from them (not recorded which). The chain's CDR3 is CASRAQGPEQFF. The CDR3 bases are TGTGCCAGCAGGGCACAGGGTCCTGAGCAGTTCTTC.